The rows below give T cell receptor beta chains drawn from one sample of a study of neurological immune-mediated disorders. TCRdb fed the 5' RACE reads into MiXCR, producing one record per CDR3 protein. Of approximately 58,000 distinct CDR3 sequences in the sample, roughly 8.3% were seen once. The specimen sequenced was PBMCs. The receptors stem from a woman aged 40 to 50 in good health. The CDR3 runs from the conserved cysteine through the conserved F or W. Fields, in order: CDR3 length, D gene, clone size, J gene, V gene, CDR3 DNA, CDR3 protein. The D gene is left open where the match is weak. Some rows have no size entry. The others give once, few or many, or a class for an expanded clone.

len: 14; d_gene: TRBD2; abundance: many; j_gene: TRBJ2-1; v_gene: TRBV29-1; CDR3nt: TGCAGCGTTCCTAGCGGGAGAGGCCCCAATGAGCAGTTCTTC; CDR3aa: CSVPSGRGPNEQFF
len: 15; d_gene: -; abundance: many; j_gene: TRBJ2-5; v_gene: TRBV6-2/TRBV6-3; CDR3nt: TGTGCCAGCAGTGCCCCCGGGCCCAAATGGGAGACCCAGTACTTC; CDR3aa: CASSAPGPKWETQYF
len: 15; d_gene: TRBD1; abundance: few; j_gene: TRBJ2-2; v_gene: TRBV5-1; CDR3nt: TGCGCCAGCAGCCGCGGACAGGGGGCAGTCGGGGAGCTGTTTTTT; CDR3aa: CASSRGQGAVGELFF
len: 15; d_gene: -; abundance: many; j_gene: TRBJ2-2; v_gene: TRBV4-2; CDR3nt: TGTGCCAGCAGCCAAGATCCCCAAAACACCGGGGAGCTGTTTTTT; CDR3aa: CASSQDPQNTGELFF
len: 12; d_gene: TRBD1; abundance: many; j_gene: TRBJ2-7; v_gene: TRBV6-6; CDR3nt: TGTGCCAGCAAAGCGGGACAGGGTGAGCAGTACTTC; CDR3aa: CASKAGQGEQYF
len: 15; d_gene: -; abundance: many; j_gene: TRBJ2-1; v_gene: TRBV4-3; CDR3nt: TGCGCCAGCAGCCAAGATCTACGGGGGGCCAATGAGCAGTTCTTC; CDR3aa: CASSQDLRGANEQFF
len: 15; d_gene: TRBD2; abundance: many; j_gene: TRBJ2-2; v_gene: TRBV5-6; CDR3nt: TGTGCCAGCAGCCCCGGGGGGGCCGTCACCGGGGAGCTGTTTTTT; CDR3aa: CASSPGGAVTGELFF
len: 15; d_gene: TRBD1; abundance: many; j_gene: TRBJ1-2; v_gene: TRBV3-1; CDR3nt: TGTGCCAGCAGCAAAAACCCTACAGGGGGGTTCGGCTACACCTTC; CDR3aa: CASSKNPTGGFGYTF
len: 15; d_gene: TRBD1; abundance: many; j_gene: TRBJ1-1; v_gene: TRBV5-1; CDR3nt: TGCGCCAGCAGCTCGGACAGGGCGCGGGGCACTGAAGCTTTCTTT; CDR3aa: CASSSDRARGTEAFF
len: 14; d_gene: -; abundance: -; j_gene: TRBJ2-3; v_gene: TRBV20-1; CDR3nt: TGCAGTGCTAGAGTCGCTAGCGGCACAGATACGCAGTATTTT; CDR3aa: CSARVASGTDTQYF
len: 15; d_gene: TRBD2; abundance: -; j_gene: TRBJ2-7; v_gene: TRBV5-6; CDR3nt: TGTGACAGCAGCTATTCGGGGACTAACTCCTACGAACAGTACTTC; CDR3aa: CDSSYSGTNSYEQYF
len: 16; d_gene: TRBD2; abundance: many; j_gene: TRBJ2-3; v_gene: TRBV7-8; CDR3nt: TGTGCCAGCAGCTCGCGAAGCGGGGGGGCGAAAGATACGCAGTATTTT; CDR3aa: CASSSRSGGAKDTQYF
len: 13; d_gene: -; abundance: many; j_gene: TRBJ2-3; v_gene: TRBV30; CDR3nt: TGTGCCTGGAGTTTAAGTTCAACAGATACGCAGTATTTT; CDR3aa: CAWSLSSTDTQYF
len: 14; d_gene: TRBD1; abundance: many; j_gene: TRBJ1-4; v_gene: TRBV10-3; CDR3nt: TGTGCCATCTCGCTGGGACAGGGGAGGGAAAAACTGTTTTTT; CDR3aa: CAISLGQGREKLFF
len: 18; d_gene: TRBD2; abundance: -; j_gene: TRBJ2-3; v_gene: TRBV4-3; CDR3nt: TGCGCCAGCAGCCATCAAGGGGTAGCGGGGAGACGCACAGATACGCAGTATTTT; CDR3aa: CASSHQGVAGRRTDTQYF
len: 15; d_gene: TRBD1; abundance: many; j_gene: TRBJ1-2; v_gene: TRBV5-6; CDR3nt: TGTGCCAGCAGCTTTCTGGAGGGGGCCGACTATGGCTACACCTTC; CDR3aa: CASSFLEGADYGYTF
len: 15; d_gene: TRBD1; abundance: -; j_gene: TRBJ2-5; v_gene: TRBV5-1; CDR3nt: TGCGCCAGCAGCTTGGGACAGGGGGCCCAAGAGACCCAGTACTTC; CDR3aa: CASSLGQGAQETQYF
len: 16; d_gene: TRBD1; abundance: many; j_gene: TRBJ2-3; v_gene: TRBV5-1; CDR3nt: TGCGCCAGCAGCTTCCCCAGGACAGGTAGCACAGATACGCAGTATTTT; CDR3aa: CASSFPRTGSTDTQYF
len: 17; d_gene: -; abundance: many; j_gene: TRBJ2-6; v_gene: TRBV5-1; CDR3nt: TGCGCCAGCAGCCCGGGGGTTTCTTCCTCTGGGGCCAACGTCCTGACTTTC; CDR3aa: CASSPGVSSSGANVLTF
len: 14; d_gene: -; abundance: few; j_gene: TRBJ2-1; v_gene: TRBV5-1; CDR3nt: TGCGCCAGCAGAGGACTCTCGGACAGCAATGAGCAGTTCTTC; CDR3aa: CASRGLSDSNEQFF
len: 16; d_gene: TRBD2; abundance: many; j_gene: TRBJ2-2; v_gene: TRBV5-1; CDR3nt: TGCGCCAGCAGCCCGACTAGCGGGAGAGGAGCCGGGGAGCTGTTTTTT; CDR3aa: CASSPTSGRGAGELFF
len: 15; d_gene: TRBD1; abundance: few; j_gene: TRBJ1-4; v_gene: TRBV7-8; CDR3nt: TGTGCCAGCAGCTCCCGGGACAGGGTCGGAGAAAAACTGTTTTTT; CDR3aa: CASSSRDRVGEKLFF